The sequence of this T cell receptor (beta chain) was determined in a study of radiation and T cells in renal cell carcinoma. As to time point: blood 2 weeks post-SBRT. The treatment denotes: 15 Gy SBRT to primary tumor, nephrectomy 4 weeks later. Serial blood draws occurred at baseline and 2 and 4 weeks post-SBRT. Clear cell pathology was present in this patient's renal cell carcinoma. The method was immunoSEQ multiplex PCR; TCRdb's version includes in-frame clones alone and lacks a portion of them. The table records some 150,000 clones, over 80% of them present only once. As concerns this clone: Its antigen is unidentified.

The CDR3 spans 12 residues. V was cut by 3 bases and J by 6 bases, with 9 bases left in between. The germline gives CDR1 MGHRA, CDR2 YSYEKL. Study findings and constraints: From baseline, blood top tumor clonotypes peaked at 2 weeks post-radiation. Baseline intratumoral clonotype presence is unknown without pretreatment biopsies.

The source is a woman aged 50 to 60 with renal cell carcinoma. This specimen consisted of blood, obtained from a patient whose treatment included radiotherapy and nephrectomy. The chain links TRBV4-1 to TRBJ2-7; no clear D. CDR3 sequence: CASSQVLGEQYF. The CDR3 nucleotides read TGCGCCAGCAGCCAGGTCCTGGGCGAGCAGTACTTC.